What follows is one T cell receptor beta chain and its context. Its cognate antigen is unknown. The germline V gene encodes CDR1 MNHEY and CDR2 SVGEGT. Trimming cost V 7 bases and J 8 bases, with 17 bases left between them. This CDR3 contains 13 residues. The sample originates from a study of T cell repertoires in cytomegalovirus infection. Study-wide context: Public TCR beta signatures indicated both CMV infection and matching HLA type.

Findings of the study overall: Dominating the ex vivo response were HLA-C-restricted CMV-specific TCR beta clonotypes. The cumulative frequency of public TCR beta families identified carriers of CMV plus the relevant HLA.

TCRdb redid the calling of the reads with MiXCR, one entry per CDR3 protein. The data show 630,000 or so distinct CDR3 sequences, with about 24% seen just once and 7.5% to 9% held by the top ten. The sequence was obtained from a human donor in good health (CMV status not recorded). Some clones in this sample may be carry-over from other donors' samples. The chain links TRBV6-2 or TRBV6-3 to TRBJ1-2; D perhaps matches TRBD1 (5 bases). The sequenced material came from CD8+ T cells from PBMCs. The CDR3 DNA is TGTGCCAGCAAAGGACACCTTCTGAGGGGCTACACCTTC. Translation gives CASKGHLLRGYTF.